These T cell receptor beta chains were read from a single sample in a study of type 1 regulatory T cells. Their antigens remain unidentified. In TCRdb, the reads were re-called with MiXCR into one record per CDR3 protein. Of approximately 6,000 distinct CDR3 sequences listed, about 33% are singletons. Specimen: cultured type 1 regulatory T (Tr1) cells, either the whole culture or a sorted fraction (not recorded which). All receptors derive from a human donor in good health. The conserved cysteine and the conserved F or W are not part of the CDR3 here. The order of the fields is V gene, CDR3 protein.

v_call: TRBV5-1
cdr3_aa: ASSLVQGHNEKLF

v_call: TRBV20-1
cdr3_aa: SASSRLAGADTQY

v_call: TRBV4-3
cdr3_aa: TSSQGPLYEQF

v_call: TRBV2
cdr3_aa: ASSASGLQETQY

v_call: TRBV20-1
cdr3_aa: SARLSGTGEKSGNTIY

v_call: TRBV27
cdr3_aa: ASSLSYSGGYT

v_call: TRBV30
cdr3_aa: AWSAGTVNNQPQY

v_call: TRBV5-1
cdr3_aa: ASSFREPYNEQF

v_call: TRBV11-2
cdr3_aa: ASSLLGTVNTRELF

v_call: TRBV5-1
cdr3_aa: ASRLRYEQY

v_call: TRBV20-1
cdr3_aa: SARDRLANTNEQF

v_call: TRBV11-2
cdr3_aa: ASSLLDFEVGTPTTYNEQF

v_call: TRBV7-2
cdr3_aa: ASSSVSRSDTQY

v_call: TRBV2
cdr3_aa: ASSPTPTGNTEAF

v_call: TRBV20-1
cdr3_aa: SASGDVGKLF

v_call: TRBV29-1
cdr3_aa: SVGTGAYEQY

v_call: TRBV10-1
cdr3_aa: ASSEVLAETQY

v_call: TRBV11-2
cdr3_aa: ASSLGGTDTQY

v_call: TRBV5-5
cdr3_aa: ASSPVRLALYNEQF

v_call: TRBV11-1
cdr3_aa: ASSLPGGLEEQY

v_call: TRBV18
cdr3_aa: ASSPLQNNEQF

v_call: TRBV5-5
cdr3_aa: ASDRGWEPGNTIY

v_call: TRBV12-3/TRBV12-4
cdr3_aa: ASSPLPFNEQF

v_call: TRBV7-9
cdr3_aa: ASSLLLAGNTGELF

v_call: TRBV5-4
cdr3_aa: ASSTRQGGQGETQY

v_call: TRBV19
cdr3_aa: ASSRARYSASTDTQY

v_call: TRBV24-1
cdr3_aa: APRTDIAGGDEQF

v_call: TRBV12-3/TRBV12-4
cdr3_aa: ASSFSGNGSPLH

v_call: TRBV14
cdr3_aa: ASSQELAPTYEQY

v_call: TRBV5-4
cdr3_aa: ASSREGSSSYNEQF

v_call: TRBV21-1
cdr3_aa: ASSNTGRAGIREQY

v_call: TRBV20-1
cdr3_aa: SARGGGPTTNEKLF

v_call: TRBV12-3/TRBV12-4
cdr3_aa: ATRGASGKFFYNEQF

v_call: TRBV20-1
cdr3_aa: SASPTALRAEAF

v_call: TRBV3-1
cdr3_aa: ASSPTSGGADTQY

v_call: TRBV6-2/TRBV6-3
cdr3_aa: ASSAGGLANNEQF

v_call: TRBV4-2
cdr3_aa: ASSQSLGQDFNTEAF

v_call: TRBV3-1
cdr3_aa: ASKGALYGYT

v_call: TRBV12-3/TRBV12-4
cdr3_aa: ASSLGGVGQQY

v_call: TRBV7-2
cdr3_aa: ASSLRSGEPRYEQY

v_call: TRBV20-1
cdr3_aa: SARDPSSGRAKNEQF

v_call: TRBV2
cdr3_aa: ASHPDRVGNEQY

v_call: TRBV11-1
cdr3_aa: ASSWTRGRAFEQY

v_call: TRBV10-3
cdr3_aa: ASVGLVGTEAF

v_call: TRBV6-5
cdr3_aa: ASRSLGEPNYGYT

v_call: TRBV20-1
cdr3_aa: SAVGGGTKHIQY

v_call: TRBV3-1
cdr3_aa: ASSQSRIAKNIQY

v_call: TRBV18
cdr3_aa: ASSPPGLWGKETQY

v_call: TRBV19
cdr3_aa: ASSMRQGAHSPLH

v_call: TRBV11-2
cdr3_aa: ASSFGEPGEQY

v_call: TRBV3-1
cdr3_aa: ASSQGTGFYGYT

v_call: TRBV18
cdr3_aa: ASSPRTTDTQY

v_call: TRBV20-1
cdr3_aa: SARAHNEKLF

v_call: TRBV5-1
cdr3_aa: ASSSGGSWARNEQF

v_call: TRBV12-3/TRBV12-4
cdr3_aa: ASSRFKQGKGDTQY

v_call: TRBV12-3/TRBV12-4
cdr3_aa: ASSFGQGAQGYT

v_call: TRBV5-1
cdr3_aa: ASSLGLGEQY

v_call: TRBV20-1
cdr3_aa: SARIGLAGGRGDTQY

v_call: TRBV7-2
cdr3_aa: ASSSWGRASGTQY